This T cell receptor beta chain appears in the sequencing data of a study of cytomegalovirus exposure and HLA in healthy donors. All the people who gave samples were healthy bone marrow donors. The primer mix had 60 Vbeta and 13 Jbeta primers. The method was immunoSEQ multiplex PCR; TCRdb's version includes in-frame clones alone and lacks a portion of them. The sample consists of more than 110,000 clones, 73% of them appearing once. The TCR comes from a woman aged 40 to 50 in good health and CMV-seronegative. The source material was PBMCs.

In nucleotides, the CDR3 is TGTGCCAGCAACAAACTTAGCGGGAGCTCCTACGAGCAGTACTTC. The encoded protein is CASNKLSGSSYEQYF. The J gene is TRBJ2-7, the V gene TRBV7-9; 9 nucleotides match TRBD2. Germline lookup yields CDR1 SEHNR and CDR2 FQNEAQ (reference sequence). Trimming at V came to 7 bases and at J to 0 bases, leaving 7 bases not matched to a gene. CDR3 length equals 15 residues.